The rows below give T cell receptor beta chains drawn from one sample of a study of cytomegalovirus exposure and HLA in healthy donors. Sequenced by immunoSEQ multiplex PCR; TCRdb stores in-frame clones only, minus some. This sample has about 230,000 clones, with 80% to 90% found just once. The sequencing input was PBMCs. The receptor source for this set is a girl aged 2-10 years in good health and CMV-seronegative. Both conserved end residues are part of each CDR3. The D gene is left open where the match is weak. Expanded clones get a size class; other rows say once, few or many, or leave the size out.

v_gene	j_gene	d_gene	abundance	CDR3nt	CDR3aa
TRBV5-1	TRBJ2-6	TRBD1	NA	TGCGCCAGCAGCTTGAGATGGGGACAGGGGTCTGGGGCCAACGTCCTGACTTTC	CASSLRWGQGSGANVLTF
TRBV19	TRBJ1-1	NA	once	TGTGCCAGTACTAGTCCGATAGGCACTGAAGCTTTCTTT	CASTSPIGTEAFF
TRBV9	TRBJ2-7	NA	NA	TGTGCCAGCAGCGTAGAACAGGGCACGTACGAGCAGTACTTC	CASSVEQGTYEQYF
TRBV2	TRBJ2-1	TRBD2	NA	TGTGCCAGCAGTCACCTGGCTAGCGGGGGGAGCAATGAGCAGTTCTTC	CASSHLASGGSNEQFF
TRBV6-1	TRBJ1-2	TRBD1	NA	TGTGCCAGCAGCTCTAGGACAGGGGGAAACTATGGCTACACCTTC	CASSSRTGGNYGYTF
TRBV27	TRBJ2-1	TRBD1	NA	TGTGCCAGCAGTTTTTGGGGGACAGGGGGTTACAATGAGCAGTTCTTC	CASSFWGTGGYNEQFF
TRBV5-6	TRBJ2-3	NA	NA	TGTGCCAGCAGCCCCCTGGAAAACTCCAGGGAAGGCACAGATACGCAGTATTTT	CASSPLENSREGTDTQYF
TRBV7-9	TRBJ1-2	TRBD1	NA	TGTGCCAGCGGACCATTTGGACAGGGGACTCTCTATGGCTACACCTTC	CASGPFGQGTLYGYTF
TRBV6-5	TRBJ1-2	TRBD1	NA	TGTGCCAGCAGTTACTCACCAGGGGGCTATGGCTACACCTTC	CASSYSPGGYGYTF
TRBV9	TRBJ2-1	NA	NA	TGTGCCAGCAGCGTTAGCGGCAATGAGCAGTTCTTC	CASSVSGNEQFF
TRBV11-3	TRBJ2-7	TRBD1	few	TGTGCCAGCAGCTACCGACAGGGCTACGAGCAGTACTTC	CASSYRQGYEQYF
TRBV5-1	TRBJ1-1	NA	few	TGCGCCAGCAGCTTGGCTGGCAGGAACACTGAAGCTTTCTTT	CASSLAGRNTEAFF
TRBV19	TRBJ1-5	NA	once	TGTGCCAGTAGTAACAGGGAAGGCAATCAGCCCCAGCATTTT	CASSNREGNQPQHF
TRBV6-1	TRBJ2-6	TRBD2	NA	TGTGCCAGCAGTGAATATGGGCTAGCGGGATACTCTGGGGCCAACGTCCTGACTTTC	CASSEYGLAGYSGANVLTF
TRBV6-5	TRBJ2-3	TRBD2	NA	TGTGCCAGGGAGCGGGAAGGGTTGTCAGATACGCAGTATTTT	CAREREGLSDTQYF
TRBV15	TRBJ1-5	TRBD1	NA	TGTGCCACGGACAGGGGGCGGGATCAGCCCCAGCATTTT	CATDRGRDQPQHF
TRBV15	TRBJ1-4	NA	once	TGTGCCACCAGCGGCCGGGAGGGACTGCTCAATGAAAAACTGTTTTTT	CATSGREGLLNEKLFF
TRBV5-1	TRBJ2-7	NA	NA	TGCGCCAGCAGCTTTGCGGGGATGGGTTACGAGCAGTACTTC	CASSFAGMGYEQYF
TRBV23-1	TRBJ1-1	NA	NA	TGCGCCAGCAGTCAATCGGCCACAGTATTCACTGAAGCTTTCTTT	CASSQSATVFTEAFF
TRBV6-5	TRBJ1-1	NA	once	TGTGCCAGCAGCACCAGGGTTGGCACTGAAGCTTTCTTT	CASSTRVGTEAFF
TRBV7-9	TRBJ2-5	TRBD1	NA	TGTGCCAGCAGGGGACAGGCCCAAGAGACCCAGTACTTC	CASRGQAQETQYF
TRBV5-1	TRBJ2-5	NA	NA	TGCGCCAGCAGTCCCAGACTAACCCAAGAGACCCAGTACTTC	CASSPRLTQETQYF
TRBV6-1	TRBJ2-7	NA	once	TGTGCCAGCACCCGGACAGCCTCCTACGAGCAGTACTTC	CASTRTASYEQYF
TRBV2	TRBJ2-1	TRBD2	NA	TGTGCCAGCAGTGGGGGGGGTGAGCAGTTCTTC	CASSGGGEQFF
TRBV5-1	TRBJ1-2	NA	NA	TGCGCCAGCAGCCCCCGCGGTAGTGCTAACTATGGCTACACCTTC	CASSPRGSANYGYTF
TRBV5-4	TRBJ1-2	NA	NA	TGTGCCAGCAGCTTGGGCGCAGGTCTTGGCTACACCTTC	CASSLGAGLGYTF
TRBV7-9	TRBJ2-7	TRBD1	NA	TGTGCCACCGGACAGGGCTACGAGCAGTACTTC	CATGQGYEQYF
TRBV15	TRBJ1-2	NA	NA	TGTGCCACCAGCTCTCTAAGTACAGGGTGGTATGGCTACACCTTC	CATSSLSTGWYGYTF
TRBV12-5	TRBJ1-1	TRBD1	NA	TGTGCTAGTGTCCTGACAGGGGTCAACACTGAAGCTTTCTTT	CASVLTGVNTEAFF
TRBV6-5	TRBJ1-1	NA	NA	TGTGCCACCGGGGGGGGACGCCGGAACACTGAAGCTTTCTTT	CATGGGRRNTEAFF
TRBV9	TRBJ1-1	NA	NA	TGTGCCAGCAGCGTTCACATTCAGGGGGAAGCTTTCTTT	CASSVHIQGEAFF
TRBV4-1	TRBJ2-7	NA	NA	TGCGCCAGCAGCCAAGTTGTTGAACAGGCGACCTACGAGCAGTACTTC	CASSQVVEQATYEQYF
TRBV30	TRBJ2-2	NA	once	TGTGCCTGGAGTCCGCCAGGGGCGAACACCGGGGAGCTGTTTTTT	CAWSPPGANTGELFF
TRBV4-1	TRBJ2-3	TRBD2	once	TGCGCCAGCAGCCTCGTTTCCCGAGCGGGAAGACCCACAGATACGCAGTATTTT	CASSLVSRAGRPTDTQYF
TRBV27	TRBJ2-7	NA	NA	TGTGCCAGCAGTTCACCATCGGACAGTTCCTACGAGCAGTACTTC	CASSSPSDSSYEQYF
TRBV30	TRBJ2-1	TRBD1	NA	TGTGCCTGGAGTTTGACAGGGGGGAATGAGCAGTTCTTC	CAWSLTGGNEQFF
TRBV12-5	TRBJ2-5	NA	NA	TGTGCTAGTGGTTTGTACGACGTGGGGGGGCCTAAAGAGACCCAGTACTTC	CASGLYDVGGPKETQYF
TRBV21-1	TRBJ2-2	NA	NA	TGTGCCAGCAGCAAAGAAACAGCGGGAGGAACCGGGGAGCTGTTTTTT	CASSKETAGGTGELFF
TRBV18	TRBJ2-4	TRBD2	NA	TGTGCCAGCTCACCACCGAGTCCGGGAGGGCGTCAGTACTTC	CASSPPSPGGRQYF
TRBV5-4	TRBJ1-5	NA	NA	TGTGCCAGCAGCTTGGAGGGAGGCAATCAGCCCCAGCATTTT	CASSLEGGNQPQHF
TRBV5-1	TRBJ1-6	TRBD1	NA	TGCGCCAGCGGCCCGGAAACAGGGGGCGCTTCCGGAACCCTCCACTTT	CASGPETGGASGTLHF
TRBV29-1	TRBJ2-7	TRBD2	NA	TGCAGCGCACTACTAGCGGGAGGCGAGCAGTACTTC	CSALLAGGEQYF
TRBV10-3	TRBJ1-1	NA	NA	TGTGCCATCAGGGGGGCTTCCCCTGAAGCTTTCTTT	CAIRGASPEAFF
TRBV5-1	TRBJ2-5	TRBD2	NA	TGCGCCAGCAGCTTGGAGGGACTAGATAAAGAGACCCAGTACTTC	CASSLEGLDKETQYF
TRBV10-2	TRBJ2-7	NA	NA	TGCGCCAGCAGTGAGGGCAGGGTATACGAGCAGTACTTC	CASSEGRVYEQYF